A single sample is the source of the 31 T cell receptor beta chains below, sequenced in a study of cytomegalovirus exposure and HLA in healthy donors. Use of 60 Vbeta and 13 Jbeta primers characterized the PCR. Some clones are missing from TCRdb's copy, which holds only in-frame ones; the method was immunoSEQ multiplex PCR. This sample has about 90,000 clones; 65% to 80% occur once, and the top ten carry more than 15%. The specimen sequenced was PBMCs. These receptors all stem from a young woman in good health and CMV-seropositive.

This clone was counted a single time. This rearrangement joins TRBV5-1 to TRBJ1-2; no reliable D call. The length of the CDR3 is 15 residues. Per germline, CDR1 SGHRS and CDR2 YFSETQ. V lost 0 bases and J 8 bases, leaving 17 bases between the germline ends. The CDR3 DNA follows: TGCGCCAGCAGCTTGGATAGTCCCCTTGGTATAGGCTACACCTTC. Translation gives CASSLDSPLGIGYTF.

The CDR3 region is CASSYLGSKGEKLFF. The CDR3 nucleotides are TGTGCCAGCAGCTACCTGGGCTCCAAGGGGGAAAAACTGTTTTTT. V is TRBV7-2 and J is TRBJ1-4, with a tentative D call TRBD1 (5 bases). This CDR3 has 15 amino acids. Germline lookup yields CDR1 SGHTA and CDR2 FQGNSA. Trimming removed 4 bases at V and 8 bases at J, with 17 bases between. Combining the CDR3 with reference TRBV7-2 and TRBJ1-4 gives the whole variable domain GAGVSQSPSNKVTEKGKDVELRCDPISGHTALYWYRQSLGQGLEFLIYFQGNSAPDKSGLPSDRFSAERTGGSVSTLTIQRTQQEDSAVYLCASSYLGSKGEKLFFGSGTQLSVL.

This chain uses TRBV28 with TRBJ1-2; 7 bases match TRBD1. CDR1 is MDHEN and CDR2 is SYDVKM in the germline V gene. V lost 3 bases and J lost 0; bases outside the gene matches: 1. The CDR3 is 14 residues long. The CDR3 loop reads CASSLTGTNYGYTF. The CDR3, as DNA: TGTGCCAGCAGTTTGACAGGGACTAACTATGGCTACACCTTC.

The J gene is TRBJ2-5, the V gene TRBV7-6; 8 bases match TRBD2. The CDR3 length is 14 residues. Germline CDR1 SGHVS, CDR2 FNYEAQ. Unmatched junction bases numbered 10, after V lost 11 bases and J lost 2 bases. The CDR3 loop reads CACGGGQLQETQYF. The CDR3 coding sequence is TGTGCCTGCGGCGGGGGGCAACTACAAGAGACCCAGTACTTC.

This chain joins TRBV7-2 and TRBJ2-7; no firm D call. The CDR3 is 12 amino acids. V lost 2 bases and J 9 bases, leaving 11 bases between the germline ends. Germline lookup yields CDR1 SGHTA and CDR2 FQGNSA. The CDR3 here is CASSLPEWAQYF. CDR3 nucleotides: TGTGCCAGCAGCTTACCGGAATGGGCGCAGTACTTC.

This clone has a handful of counts. V is TRBV19 and J is TRBJ2-3; possibly TRBD2 for D (6 bases). Germline CDR1 and CDR2: LNHDA and SQIVND (reference sequence). Trimming removed 5 bases at V and 0 bases at J, with 12 bases between. This CDR3 contains 15 residues. The CDR3 bases are TGTGCCAGTAGTCGGGGGACTGCGAGCACAGATACGCAGTATTTT. Protein sequence: CASSRGTASTDTQYF.

This clone occurred once. A junction boundary mismatches the germline segment, possibly from a read error. Within the sample, other DNA sequences also encode this same CDR3. The chain uses TRBV27 and TRBJ1-1; D remains unclear. Germline V gene data show CDR1 as MNHEY and CDR2 as SMNVEV (reference sequence). CDR3 length: 11 amino acids. This CDR3 is CASSSSTEAFF. Written as DNA, the CDR3 is TGTGCCAGCAGTTCGAGCACTGAGGCTTTCTTT.

In its sample, this clone was seen many times. The chain carries TRBV27 and TRBJ1-1; a weak D match, TRBD1 (5 bases). Between the trimmed V and J ends, which lost 8 bases and 7 bases, there was a span of 26 bases. Germline CDR1 and CDR2: MNHEY and SMNVEV (reference sequence). CDR3 size: 16 residues. The CDR3 spells CASSATTGATGGEAFF. CDR3 coding DNA: TGTGCCAGCTCAGCCACAACAGGTGCGACGGGGGGTGAAGCTTTCTTT.

V usage is TRBV27 and J usage is TRBJ1-1; no clear D gene. This CDR3 is 13 amino acids long. In germline, CDR1 is MNHEY, CDR2 SMNVEV (reference sequence). Trimming cost V 3 bases and J 4 bases, with 9 bases left between them. In DNA, the CDR3 is TGTGCCAGCAGTTTGCAGGTTTCCACTGAAGCTTTCTTT. Amino acids: CASSLQVSTEAFF.

V gene TRBV5-6 combines with J gene TRBJ1-2, with D possibly being TRBD1 (6 bases). The V end lost 0 bases, the J end lost 3 bases, and 12 bases lay between the germline ends. The germline V gene has CDR1 SGHDT and CDR2 YYEEEE. The length of the CDR3 is 15 residues. The CDR3 nucleotides are TGTGCCAGCAGCTTGGGCGGGGGCTGGGACTATGGCTACACCTTC. Its translation is CASSLGGGWDYGYTF.

This clone has more than one count but fewer than ten. This chain links TRBV27 with TRBJ1-6; 11 bases are a match to TRBD1. The germline CDR1 and CDR2 sequences are MNHEY and SMNVEV (reference sequence). This CDR3 is 18 amino acids long. V trimming: 6 bases; J trimming: 9 bases; junction bases outside the gene matches: 16. The CDR3 loop reads CASSYSPRTGGVGSPLHF. CDR3 DNA: TGTGCCAGCAGCTATTCTCCTCGGACAGGGGGCGTTGGTTCACCCCTCCACTTT.

This chain joins TRBV5-1 and TRBJ1-4; D may be TRBD1 (6 bases). Trimming took off 2 bases at V and 5 bases at J, with 16 bases between the two ends. The CDR3 runs 16 residues. CDR1 and CDR2 from the germline V gene are SGHRS and YFSETQ. The CDR3 sequence is CASSFMGTGRNEKLFF. The CDR3 bases are TGCGCCAGCAGCTTTATGGGCACAGGGAGAAATGAAAAACTGTTTTTT.

This clone was counted only a few times. The chain joins TRBV25-1 to TRBJ2-3; the D gene is possibly TRBD1 (6 bases). V was shortened by 8 bases and J by 3 bases, with 9 bases between the two germline ends. This CDR3 is built from 12 residues. Germline V CDR1 and CDR2: MGHDK, SYGVNS. CDR3 sequence: CASSRGTDTQYF. Here the CDR3 DNA reads TGTGCCAGCTCCAGGGGAACAGATACGCAGTATTTT.

The rearrangement uses TRBV6-1 and TRBJ2-3; 11 bases map to TRBD2. The CDR3 totals 15 residues. Germline-derived CDR1 and CDR2 are MNHNS and SASEGT. Unmatched junction bases numbered 4, after V lost 2 bases and J lost 6 bases. The CDR3 DNA reads TGTGCCAGCAGTGAATTAGCGGGAGGGTGGGATACGCAGTATTTT. It is translated as CASSELAGGWDTQYF.

The V and J genes are TRBV29-1 and TRBJ2-2; 9 bases line up with TRBD2. The ends lost 8 bases at V and 5 bases at J; junction bases unmatched: 6. CDR3 length: 13 amino acids. CDR1 SQVTM and CDR2 ANQGSEA come from the germline V gene. CDR3 region: CSTGTSRTGELFF. CDR3 DNA sequence: TGCAGCACGGGGACTAGCAGAACCGGGGAGCTGTTTTTT.

This clone appeared a few times. This chain uses TRBV7-6 with TRBJ2-7; tentative D call: TRBD1 (5 bases). CDR3 size: 13 residues. Trimming removed 5 bases from V and 4 bases from J, with 12 bases in between. CDR1 is SGHVS and CDR2 is FNYEAQ in the germline V gene. Here the CDR3 reads CASSHERGYEQYF. DNA of the CDR3: TGTGCCAGCAGCCATGAAAGGGGTTACGAGCAGTACTTC.

This clone was seen only a few times. The V call is TRBV29-1, the J call TRBJ2-2; 9 nucleotides agree with TRBD1. J was trimmed by 6 bases and V by 4 bases; bases with no gene match: 9. The CDR3 covers 15 residues. The V gene's germline CDR1 is SQVTM and CDR2 ANQGSEA. CDR3 residues: CSVVGQGQPSGELFF. DNA for the CDR3: TGCAGCGTTGTGGGACAGGGCCAACCATCCGGGGAGCTGTTTTTT.

V is TRBV10-2 and J is TRBJ2-3; TRBD2 aligns across 7 bases. The CDR3 runs 14 residues. Trimming at V came to 6 bases and at J to 5 bases, leaving 8 bases not matched to a gene. The germline gives CDR1 WSHSY, CDR2 SAAADI. The CDR3 DNA follows: TGCGCCAGCAGCAAGAGCGGGGTCGAAGATACGCAGTATTTT. This gives the protein CASSKSGVEDTQYF.

This clone appeared a few times. The chain recombines TRBV12-5 with TRBJ1-1, with TRBD1 as a possible D gene (6 bases). The CDR3 loop spans 15 amino acids. Trimming took off 3 bases at V and 4 bases at J, with 15 bases between the two ends. Germline CDR1 and CDR2: LGHNT and FRNRAP. The CDR3 DNA reads as TGTGCTAGTGGTTTAGTAAAGGGGGACGGCACTGAAGCTTTCTTT. It is translated as CASGLVKGDGTEAFF.

The rearrangement uses TRBV19 and TRBJ2-5; TRBD2 matches at 11 bases. This CDR3 has 15 amino acids. The V gene end was trimmed by 4 bases and the J gene end by 0 bases; junction bases not matched to a gene: 1. Germline loops: CDR1 LNHDA, CDR2 SQIVND (reference sequence). Here the CDR3 reads CASSRTSGYQETQYF. Here the CDR3 DNA reads TGTGCCAGTAGTAGGACTAGCGGGTACCAAGAGACCCAGTACTTC. The full variable domain, completed using reference TRBV19 and TRBJ2-5, is DGGITQSPKYLFRKEGQNVTLSCEQNLNHDAMYWYRQDPGQGLRLIYYSQIVNDFQKGDIAEGYSVSREKKESFPLTVTSAQKNPTAFYLCASSRTSGYQETQYFGPGTRLLVL.

The chain joins TRBV9 to TRBJ2-1; D may be TRBD2 (7 bases). The length of the CDR3 is 15 residues. Germline V gene lookup returns CDR1 SGDLS and CDR2 YYNGEE. Trimming shortened V by 4 bases and J by 8 bases, and 19 bases separated the two germline ends. The CDR3 nucleotides read TGTGCCAGCAGCCCCAGGGGAGGGCCGGGAGATGAGCAGTTCTTC. Its translation: CASSPRGGPGDEQFF.

The rearrangement joins TRBV6-1 to TRBJ1-6; 7 bases fit TRBD1. This CDR3 contains 13 residues. The ends lost 4 bases at V and 9 bases at J; junction bases unmatched: 3. From germline, CDR1 is MNHNS and CDR2 SASEGT. In DNA form, the CDR3 reads TGTGCCAGCAGTGGCAGGGGGAGTTCACCCCTCCACTTT. Protein sequence: CASSGRGSSPLHF.

The J gene is TRBJ1-2, the V gene TRBV2; the D gene is possibly TRBD1 (5 bases). Trimming shortened V by 8 bases and J by 1 base, and 14 bases separated the two germline ends. CDR1 and CDR2 (germline): SNHLY, FYNNEI. The CDR3 spans 14 residues. The DNA for the CDR3 is TGTGCCAGCGCCGACCACAGGTTTAACTATGGCTACACCTTC. Protein sequence: CASADHRFNYGYTF.

This clone has a single count. This chain links TRBV29-1 with TRBJ2-1; D not resolved. The CDR3 is made up of 15 amino acids. V lost 6 bases and J lost 0, with 15 bases in between. The V gene's germline CDR1 is SQVTM and CDR2 ANQGSEA. The CDR3 sequence is CSVYYLLGSYNEQFF. The CDR3 DNA is TGCAGCGTGTACTACCTTTTGGGCTCCTACAATGAGCAGTTCTTC.

CDR3 protein: CASSLVTGSLSGANVLTF. The DNA of the CDR3 is TGTGCCAGCAGCTTGGTGACAGGGAGTCTCTCTGGGGCCAACGTCCTGACTTTC. The chain links TRBV5-6 to TRBJ2-6, with 7 bases aligning to TRBD1. The V gene's germline CDR1 is SGHDT and CDR2 YYEEEE. Unmatched junction bases numbered 6, after V lost 0 bases and J lost 0 bases. This CDR3 contains 18 residues.

Only a few counts were recorded for this clone. The chain recombines TRBV6-5 with TRBJ2-5; TRBD1 matches at 8 bases. V dropped 5 bases and J dropped 5; count of bases not matched to a gene: 10. This CDR3 has 15 residues. From germline, CDR1 is MNHEY and CDR2 SVGAGI. The CDR3 loop is CASSPPRTGLETQYF. The DNA of the CDR3 is TGTGCCAGCAGTCCCCCCCGGACAGGGCTGGAGACCCAGTACTTC.

The V call is TRBV5-6, the J call TRBJ1-6; D is possibly TRBD1 (6 bases). The CDR3 extends over 13 amino acids. Germline V gene data show CDR1 as SGHDT and CDR2 as YYEEEE. Trimming shortened V by 4 bases and J by 6 bases, and 8 bases separated the two germline ends. DNA of the CDR3: TGTGCCAGCAGCGGACAGCTTAATTCACCCCTCCACTTT. Protein product: CASSGQLNSPLHF.

V usage is TRBV19 and J usage is TRBJ2-6; a possible D gene is TRBD1 (6 bases). Germline CDR1 and CDR2: LNHDA and SQIVND (reference sequence). V gave up 6 bases and J gave up 0 bases, with 18 bases separating them. The length of the CDR3 is 18 residues. DNA of the CDR3: TGTGCCAGTAGCACCGCAAGACAGGACCGCTCTGGGGCCAACGTCCTGACTTTC. Protein sequence: CASSTARQDRSGANVLTF.

The V gene is TRBV7-8, the J gene TRBJ2-1, with no clear D. This CDR3 has 13 amino acids. Germline CDR1 is SGHVS and CDR2 is FQNEAQ. The V end was cut by 0 bases, the J end by 5 bases, with 5 bases between. CDR3 sequence (DNA): TGTGCCAGCAGCTTAGCGCCAGACAATGAGCAGTTCTTC. Protein product: CASSLAPDNEQFF.

The chain employs TRBV5-4 and TRBJ1-4; tentatively, D is TRBD1 (6 bases). This CDR3 has 13 residues. Germline V gives CDR1 SGHNT, CDR2 YYREEE (reference sequence). Trimming pared 3 bases from V and 8 bases from J, leaving 11 bases between. The chain's CDR3 is CASSSTGPEKLFF. DNA of the CDR3: TGTGCCAGCAGCTCCACAGGGCCAGAAAAACTGTTTTTT.

This clone was seen a handful of times. V gene TRBV15 combines with J gene TRBJ1-5; TRBD1 might be the D (6 bases). Per germline, CDR1 LNHNV and CDR2 YYDKDF (reference sequence). Trimming removed 8 bases at V and 2 bases at J, with 16 bases between. This CDR3 comprises 15 residues. The CDR3 nucleotides are TGTGCCACCTCTCGTCGGGGGGCAGGCAATCAGCCCCAGCATTTT. It specifies CATSRRGAGNQPQHF. The full variable domain, rest sourced from reference TRBV15 and TRBJ1-5, is DAMVIQNPRYQVTQFGKPVTLSCSQTLNHNVMYWYQQKSSQAPKLLFHYYDKDFNNEADTPDNFQSRRPNTSFCFLDIRSPGLGDTAMYLCATSRRGAGNQPQHFGDGTRLSIL.